These T cell receptor beta chains were read from a single sample in a study of T-cell memory formation after mild COVID-19. MiXCR, run by TCRdb on the 5' RACE reads, gives a single entry per CDR3 protein. The sample holds 300,000 to 350,000 distinct CDR3 sequences, roughly 21% seen once. The sample consisted of PBMCs or a T cell subset sorted from them (not recorded which). Every receptor here comes from a man in his late teens or twenties who had mild COVID-19 (a few samples of this study predate the infection). Cell type and time point are not known. CDR3s include the opening cysteine and the closing phenylalanine or tryptophan. The D gene is left open where the match is weak. A row's size may be missing; if present it is once, few, many or a size class.

TRBJ2-1	TRBV24-1	-	many	CATSDFTKGSEQFF	TGTGCCACCAGTGATTTCACGAAGGGTAGTGAGCAGTTCTTC
TRBJ2-5	TRBV23-1	-	few	CASSQSSTAQETQYF	TGCGCCAGCAGTCAATCCTCGACAGCGCAAGAGACCCAGTACTTC
TRBJ2-1	TRBV11-2	-	-	CASSLAHEQFF	TGTGCCAGCAGCTTAGCTCATGAGCAGTTCTTC
TRBJ2-1	TRBV9	TRBD2	few	CASSVDLAGGYIEQFF	TGTGCCAGCAGCGTAGACCTAGCGGGGGGGTACATTGAGCAGTTCTTC
TRBJ2-5	TRBV18	TRBD1	once	CASMGQGETQYF	TGTGCCAGCATGGGACAGGGTGAGACCCAGTACTTC
TRBJ2-7	TRBV12-3/TRBV12-4	TRBD2	-	CASSLTGLARSYEQYF	TGTGCCAGCAGTTTGACGGGACTAGCCCGCTCCTACGAGCAGTACTTC
TRBJ1-6	TRBV5-5	TRBD1	-	CASSANRQGLSGSPLHF	TGTGCCAGCAGCGCCAACCGACAGGGGTTGTCAGGTTCACCCCTCCACTTT
TRBJ1-4	TRBV4-2	-	few	CASSQPGPLGEKLFF	TGTGCCAGCAGCCAACCCGGCCCACTGGGCGAAAAACTGTTTTTT
TRBJ1-3	TRBV28	-	-	CASSLIGRARSGNTIYF	TGTGCCAGCAGTTTGATTGGGAGGGCCCGCTCTGGAAACACCATATATTTT
TRBJ2-1	TRBV11-2	TRBD2	-	CASSSQGLAGSEQFF	TGTGCCAGCAGCTCCCAAGGACTAGCGGGGAGTGAGCAGTTCTTC
TRBJ2-1	TRBV5-4	TRBD2	-	CASSPTSGHNEQFF	TGTGCCAGCAGCCCCACTAGCGGCCACAATGAGCAGTTCTTC
TRBJ1-2	TRBV20-1	TRBD1	-	CSASTGNYGYTF	TGCAGTGCTTCGACAGGGAACTATGGCTACACCTTC
TRBJ2-2	TRBV7-2	-	once	CASPGGAHPGELFF	TGTGCCAGCCCAGGGGGGGCCCATCCCGGGGAGCTGTTTTTT
TRBJ2-4	TRBV7-9	TRBD2	-	CASSLSSGVAKNIQYF	TGTGCCAGCAGCTTGTCTAGCGGAGTAGCCAAAAACATTCAGTACTTC
TRBJ2-1	TRBV27	-	many	CASSLSPGQGYNEQFF	TGTGCCAGCAGTTTATCGCCCGGACAAGGATACAATGAGCAGTTCTTC
TRBJ1-1	TRBV15	-	few	CATSHPGMNTEAFF	TGTGCCACCAGCCACCCAGGGATGAACACTGAAGCTTTCTTT
TRBJ2-5	TRBV6-2/TRBV6-3	-	-	CASSPWQGTQYF	TGTGCCAGCAGTCCCTGGCAGGGGACCCAGTACTTC
TRBJ1-1	TRBV7-2	-	few	CASSFESAREAFF	TGTGCCAGCAGCTTTGAGTCGGCCCGTGAAGCTTTCTTT
TRBJ1-1	TRBV7-2	-	many	CASTGQRNTEAFF	TGTGCCAGCACTGGACAGAGGAACACTGAAGCTTTCTTT
TRBJ1-5	TRBV10-3	TRBD1	few	CAIRDRDQPQHF	TGTGCCATCCGGGACAGAGATCAGCCCCAGCATTTT
TRBJ2-2	TRBV20-1	TRBD1	-	CSANYGTGVPGELFF	TGCAGTGCCAATTACGGGACAGGGGTTCCCGGGGAGCTGTTTTTT
TRBJ1-2	TRBV11-2	-	many	CASSLDHTNYGYTF	TGTGCCAGCAGCTTAGATCACACGAACTATGGCTACACCTTC
TRBJ1-1	TRBV2	-	few	CASSERGRTAFF	TGTGCCAGCAGTGAACGAGGGAGGACAGCTTTCTTT
TRBJ1-2	TRBV7-2	TRBD1	few	CASSSGQGGLGYGYTF	TGTGCCAGCAGCAGTGGACAGGGAGGCTTAGGCTATGGCTACACCTTC
TRBJ2-5	TRBV6-5	-	-	CASTEGGVETQYF	TGTGCCAGCACTGAGGGGGGAGTGGAGACCCAGTACTTC
TRBJ1-5	TRBV7-2	TRBD1	-	CASSFGTVGGQPQHF	TGTGCCAGCAGCTTCGGGACAGTGGGCGGTCAGCCCCAGCATTTT
TRBJ1-5	TRBV12-3/TRBV12-4	-	few	CASSLNLKDPQHF	TGTGCCAGCAGTTTGAACCTGAAAGACCCCCAGCATTTT
TRBJ1-1	TRBV5-1	-	many	CASSLLGTEAFF	TGCGCCAGCAGCTTGTTGGGCACTGAAGCTTTCTTT
TRBJ2-7	TRBV20-1	TRBD1	-	CSATGTGDYYEQYF	TGCAGTGCTACCGGGACAGGGGACTACTACGAGCAGTACTTC
TRBJ1-6	TRBV6-2/TRBV6-3	-	few	CASRLQGTYNSPLHF	TGTGCCAGCAGGCTACAGGGAACCTATAATTCACCCCTCCACTTT
TRBJ2-3	TRBV28	TRBD2	-	CASSSRTRLVTDTQYF	TGTGCCAGCAGTTCCCGGACTAGGCTTGTCACAGATACGCAGTATTTT
TRBJ2-2	TRBV11-2	-	few	CASSFDGGELFF	TGTGCCAGCAGCTTTGACGGCGGGGAGCTGTTTTTT
TRBJ2-7	TRBV9	-	-	CASSAQGREQYF	TGTGCCAGCAGCGCACAGGGGAGGGAGCAGTACTTC
TRBJ2-7	TRBV5-1	TRBD2	few	CASSLVASGSYEQYF	TGCGCCAGCAGCTTGGTGGCTAGCGGGAGCTACGAGCAGTACTTC
TRBJ1-2	TRBV5-5	-	many	CASSLVWTSYGYTF	TGTGCCAGCAGCTTAGTTTGGACGAGCTATGGCTACACCTTC
TRBJ1-1	TRBV23-1	-	-	CASSQSLKLQAFF	TGCGCCAGCAGTCAATCGTTGAAGTTGCAAGCTTTCTTT
TRBJ1-3	TRBV4-3	-	-	CASSPLQGQSGNTIYF	TGCGCCAGCAGCCCCCTGCAAGGGCAGTCTGGAAACACCATATATTTT
TRBJ2-1	TRBV9	TRBD2	few	CASSVASGEYNEQFF	TGTGCCAGCAGCGTAGCTAGCGGGGAATACAATGAGCAGTTCTTC
TRBJ2-1	TRBV18	-	-	CASSLGFDEQFF	TGTGCAAGCTCACTGGGGTTCGATGAGCAGTTCTTC
TRBJ1-2	TRBV4-1	-	few	CASSQPGNNYGYTF	TGCGCCAGCAGCCAACCGGGGAACAACTATGGCTACACCTTC
TRBJ2-5	TRBV9	TRBD2	many	CASSAGLAGDETQYF	TGTGCCAGCAGCGCGGGTTTAGCGGGGGATGAGACCCAGTACTTC